This TCR beta chain was sequenced for a study of blood T cell repertoires in COVID-19. V gave up 3 bases and J gave up 5 bases; unmatched junction bases: 4. The CDR3 has 14 amino acids. CDR1 LGHNA and CDR2 YNFKEQ come from the germline V gene. Sequenced by immunoSEQ multiplex PCR; TCRdb stores in-frame clones only, minus some. This sample has nearly 110,000 clones, with 85% to 95% found just once. The specimen was peripheral blood. The chain employs TRBV4-2 and TRBJ2-7; the match to TRBD1 covers 10 bases. The clonotype originates from a woman in her twenties or thirties with acute or convalescent COVID-19. CDR3 nucleotides: TGTGCCAGCAGCCAGGGGGACAGGGGCGACGAGCAGTACTTC. Its protein is CASSQGDRGDEQYF.